Each of the 26 T cell receptor beta chains below was sequenced from the same sample in a study of cytomegalovirus exposure and HLA in healthy donors. The PCR used 60 Vbeta and 13 Jbeta primers. The data were produced by immunoSEQ multiplex PCR, yet TCRdb's version contains in-frame clones alone and is incomplete. The sample lists over 200,000 clones, 70% to 85% occurring once. Sequenced material: PBMCs. These receptors came from a woman between 40 and 50 years old in good health and CMV-seronegative.

The rearrangement links TRBV4-3 to TRBJ2-1; TRBD2 matches 9 bases. Germline assignment: CDR1 LGHNA and CDR2 YSLEER. V was pared by 4 bases and J by 8 bases, with 12 bases of the junction left unmatched. The CDR3 has 16 residues. DNA for the CDR3: TGCGCCAGCAGCCTTTTCATGGCGGGGGGGCCCGATGAGCAGTTCTTC. This translates into CASSLFMAGGPDEQFF.

This clone was counted once. V gene TRBV9 combines with J gene TRBJ2-6, with 8 bases fitting TRBD1. CDR1 SGDLS and CDR2 YYNGEE come from the germline V gene. The CDR3 extends over 17 amino acids. J lost 0 bases, V lost 0 bases, and 2 bases had no gene match. The CDR3 is CASSVEQGGSGANVLTF. The CDR3 coding sequence is TGTGCCAGCAGCGTAGAACAGGGGGGCTCTGGGGCCAACGTCCTGACTTTC.

This rearrangement joins TRBV18 to TRBJ2-7, with TRBD1 identical over 8 bases. The CDR3 is 16 amino acids. CDR1 and CDR2 from the germline V gene are KGHSH and LQKENI. V was pared by 4 bases and J by 0 bases, with 8 bases of the junction left unmatched. CDR3 protein: CASSQSRDRSSYEQYF. The CDR3 nucleotides read TGTGCCAGCTCACAAAGCCGGGACAGGAGCTCCTACGAGCAGTACTTC.

J is TRBJ2-2 and V is TRBV10-1; TRBD1 aligns across 8 bases. The germline CDR1 and CDR2 sequences are WNHNN and SYGVQD (reference sequence). The CDR3 loop spans 13 amino acids. V shed 8 bases, J shed 4 bases, and the junction held 3 bases outside the gene matches. The CDR3 DNA is TGCGCCAGCGCAGGGGGCATCACCGGGGAGCTGTTTTTT. It encodes CASAGGITGELFF.

V gene TRBV23-1 combines with J gene TRBJ1-4; 10 bases line up with TRBD1. TRBV23-1 is an ORF, and what it does is uncertain. This CDR3 has 18 amino acids. The ends lost 0 bases at V and 8 bases at J; junction bases unmatched: 12. CDR3 region: CASSQSETGGAPEEKLFF. The CDR3 region has the DNA TGCGCCAGCAGTCAATCGGAGACAGGGGGCGCCCCAGAAGAAAAACTGTTTTTT.

The chain is built from TRBV15 and TRBJ2-5, with 7 bases identical to TRBD1. Trimming removed 3 bases from V and 4 bases from J; junction bases left unmatched: 2. From germline, CDR1 is LNHNV and CDR2 YYDKDF (reference sequence). This CDR3 spans 13 amino acids. The CDR3 here is CATSSWTGETQYF. The CDR3 DNA reads as TGTGCCACCAGCAGCTGGACAGGAGAGACCCAGTACTTC.

The chain recombines TRBV25-1 with TRBJ1-1; no clear D. Trimming pared 3 bases from V and 1 base from J, leaving 12 bases between. This CDR3 has 15 residues. Germline CDR1 is MGHDK and CDR2 is SYGVNS. The CDR3 spells CASSENRGPNTEAFF. CDR3 bases: TGTGCCAGCAGTGAGAACCGGGGTCCGAACACTGAAGCTTTCTTT.

The chain has TRBV6-6 and TRBJ1-5; no definite D call. Trimming cost V 8 bases and J 0 bases, with 11 bases left between them. The length of the CDR3 is 14 residues. Germline lookup yields CDR1 MNHNY and CDR2 SVGAGI (reference sequence). CDR3 coding DNA: TGTGCCAGCCGCGGCAGTTATAGCAATCAGCCCCAGCATTTT. Protein: CASRGSYSNQPQHF.

This sequence joins TRBV9 and TRBJ2-5; D may be TRBD2 (6 bases). The CDR3 has 15 amino acids. The V gene's germline CDR1 is SGDLS and CDR2 YYNGEE. V lost 0 bases and J 4 bases, leaving 13 bases between the germline ends. CDR3 in amino acids: CASSVVAGRIETQYF. CDR3 bases: TGTGCCAGCAGCGTAGTGGCGGGGCGGATAGAGACCCAGTACTTC.

The chain is built from TRBV5-1 and TRBJ2-5; 9 bases fit TRBD2. CDR3 length: 16 amino acids. Germline CDR1 reads SGHRS; CDR2 reads YFSETQ. The V and J ends lost 0 bases and 2 bases, in that order; junction bases with no gene match: 5. The CDR3 bases are TGCGCCAGCAGCTTGGCGGGTAGCGGGGGACAAGAGACCCAGTACTTC. Amino acids: CASSLAGSGGQETQYF.

This clone was recorded a few times. The V and J genes are TRBV5-8 and TRBJ2-2; 8 nucleotides align to TRBD1. Germline values: CDR1 SGHTS, CDR2 YDEGEE. With 9 bases clipped from V and 7 bases from J, the junction kept 11 bases outside the gene matches. This CDR3 has 14 amino acids. In DNA, the CDR3 is TGTGCCACCGCCCTGACAGGGGCGGGCGGGGAGCTGTTTTTT. Amino acid sequence: CATALTGAGGELFF.

The chain couples TRBV7-9 to TRBJ2-3; TRBD2 matches 9 bases. The CDR3 spans 18 residues. The germline V gene encodes CDR1 SEHNR and CDR2 FQNEAQ (reference sequence). V lost 1 base and J lost 1; bases outside the gene matches: 9. CDR3 loop: CASSLGSSGGIRTDTQYF. In DNA form, the CDR3 reads TGTGCCAGCAGCTTAGGATCGAGCGGGGGGATTCGCACAGATACGCAGTATTTT.

The V call is TRBV7-3, the J call TRBJ2-2, with 10 bases that match TRBD1. The length of the CDR3 is 20 residues. Germline V lookup: CDR1 SGHTA, CDR2 FQGTGA. Trimming took 1 base from V and 0 from J; bases not matched to a gene: 11. The CDR3 DNA sequence: TGTGCCAGCAGCTTAAACGCCGGGACAGGGGTACTCTCGAACACCGGGGAGCTGTTTTTT. Translated: CASSLNAGTGVLSNTGELFF.

Here the CDR3 DNA reads TGTGCCAGCAGTTTGGGGCAGGGAACTTCGACTAATGAAAAACTGTTTTTT. This translates into CASSLGQGTSTNEKLFF. The rearrangement joins TRBV28 to TRBJ1-4; possibly TRBD1 for D (5 bases). The germline V gene encodes CDR1 MDHEN and CDR2 SYDVKM. The CDR3 extends over 17 amino acids. Trimming pared 3 bases from V and 2 bases from J, leaving 16 bases between.

The rearrangement uses TRBV9 and TRBJ1-2; D possibly corresponds to TRBD1 (5 bases). The germline V and J ends were trimmed by 7 bases and 0 bases, with 10 bases remaining between them. This CDR3 has 13 residues. Germline loops: CDR1 SGDLS, CDR2 YYNGEE. This CDR3 is CASRGTANYGYTF. The DNA of the CDR3 is TGTGCCAGCCGGGGGACGGCTAACTATGGCTACACCTTC. The full variable domain, rest sourced from reference TRBV9 and TRBJ1-2, is DSGVTQTPKHLITATGQRVTLRCSPRSGDLSVYWYQQSLDQGLQFLIQYYNGEERAKGNILERFSAQQFPDLHSELNLSSLELGDSALYFCASRGTANYGYTFGSGTRLTVV.

This clone appeared a single time. The rearrangement links TRBV27 to TRBJ2-1; TRBD2 is a possible D gene (5 bases). Per germline, CDR1 MNHEY and CDR2 SMNVEV (reference sequence). This CDR3 is built from 15 residues. The V and J ends lost 0 bases and 7 bases respectively, with 13 bases between them. The CDR3 region has the DNA TGTGCCAGCAGTTTATCGGTAGAGGGAATGAATGAGCAGTTCTTC. Translation: CASSLSVEGMNEQFF.

J is TRBJ2-7 and V is TRBV7-6; weak D call: TRBD1 (6 bases). This CDR3 spans 15 amino acids. Germline V gene lookup returns CDR1 SGHVS and CDR2 FNYEAQ. Trimming took off 6 bases at V and 5 bases at J, with 20 bases between the two ends. DNA of the CDR3: TGTGCCAGCAGTTCCGACAGGCCTTTGCGACACGAGCAGTACTTC. Translated, it gives CASSSDRPLRHEQYF.

J is TRBJ1-2 and V is TRBV6-1; D is unclear. The CDR3 totals 13 residues. CDR1 and CDR2 from the germline V gene are MNHNS and SASEGT. Between the trimmed V and J ends, which lost 7 bases and 4 bases, there was a span of 13 bases. The CDR3 protein is CASTPSGTYGYTF. CDR3 DNA sequence: TGTGCCAGCACCCCGAGCGGAACCTATGGCTACACCTTC.

This clone appeared once. The chain combines TRBV28 with TRBJ1-4; 10 bases are shared with TRBD1. Germline V gene data show CDR1 as MDHEN and CDR2 as SYDVKM. The CDR3 consists of 14 residues. Germline trimming cut 10 bases from V and 5 bases from J; bases unmatched to any gene: 7. The CDR3 here is CATIPGQGNEKLFF. In DNA, the CDR3 is TGTGCCACCATTCCGGGACAGGGGAATGAAAAACTGTTTTTT.

The chain joins TRBV19 to TRBJ1-5; the match to TRBD1 covers 8 bases. The V and J ends lost 2 bases and 6 bases, in that order; junction bases with no gene match: 15. Germline lookup yields CDR1 LNHDA and CDR2 SQIVND (reference sequence). The CDR3 sequence is 18 residues long. The CDR3 bases are TGTGCCAGTAGTATAATGATTGTCGGCAGGGGGCAATCTCAGCCCCAGCATTTT. The encoded protein is CASSIMIVGRGQSQPQHF. The complete variable domain, with remaining parts taken from reference TRBV19 and TRBJ1-5, reads DGGITQSPKYLFRKEGQNVTLSCEQNLNHDAMYWYRQDPGQGLRLIYYSQIVNDFQKGDIAEGYSVSREKKESFPLTVTSAQKNPTAFYLCASSIMIVGRGQSQPQHFGDGTRLSIL.

The chain recombines TRBV29-1 with TRBJ1-2, with TRBD1 identical over 8 bases. The ends lost 0 bases at V and 4 bases at J; junction bases unmatched: 13. Germline CDR1 reads SQVTM; CDR2 reads ANQGSEA. The CDR3 has 17 amino acids. The CDR3, as DNA: TGCAGCGTTGAAGATTTAGGACAGGGTTGGTGGGGCTATGGCTACACCTTC. Translated, it gives CSVEDLGQGWWGYGYTF.

The chain is built from TRBV6-6 and TRBJ1-5; no clear D gene. V lost 7 bases and J 2 bases, leaving 6 bases between the germline ends. The germline V gene has CDR1 MNHNY and CDR2 SVGAGI (reference sequence). The CDR3 runs 12 residues. The CDR3 region has the DNA TGTGCCAGCACAGAAGGCAATCAGCCCCAGCATTTT. Translation: CASTEGNQPQHF.

The J gene is TRBJ2-3, the V gene TRBV14; D is unresolved. The CDR3 consists of 16 residues. Per the germline V gene, CDR1 is SGHDN and CDR2 is FVKESK. The V end was cut by 2 bases, the J end by 3 bases, with 15 bases between. In nucleotides, the CDR3 is TGTGCCAGCAGCCAATTGGCCTCTCCTAGTACAGATACGCAGTATTTT. Its translation is CASSQLASPSTDTQYF.

The V and J genes are TRBV9 and TRBJ1-1; 7 bases map to TRBD1. This CDR3 comprises 14 residues. Germline V CDR1 and CDR2: SGDLS, YYNGEE. With 7 bases clipped from V and 1 base from J, the junction kept 7 bases outside the gene matches. The CDR3 bases are TGTGCCAGCGGCTACGGACAGGCGAACACTGAAGCTTTCTTT. Protein: CASGYGQANTEAFF.

The chain has TRBV4-3 and TRBJ2-7, with 12 bases fitting TRBD2. Germline CDR1 is LGHNA and CDR2 is YSLEER. The length of the CDR3 is 16 residues. The V segment lost 3 bases and the J segment 2 bases; nucleotides outside the gene matches: 5. The CDR3 nucleotides read TGCGCCAGCAGCCAGGCTCGACTAGCGGGGGCCTACGAGCAGTACTTC. Its protein product is CASSQARLAGAYEQYF.

The V call is TRBV5-1, the J call TRBJ1-3; D uncertain. The V end lost 0 bases, the J end lost 2 bases, and 6 bases lay between the germline ends. CDR1 is SGHRS, CDR2 YFSETQ, per germline. The CDR3 spans 14 residues. The CDR3 DNA is TGCGCCAGCAGCTTGGCCGGGACTGGAAACACCATATATTTT. Translation gives CASSLAGTGNTIYF.